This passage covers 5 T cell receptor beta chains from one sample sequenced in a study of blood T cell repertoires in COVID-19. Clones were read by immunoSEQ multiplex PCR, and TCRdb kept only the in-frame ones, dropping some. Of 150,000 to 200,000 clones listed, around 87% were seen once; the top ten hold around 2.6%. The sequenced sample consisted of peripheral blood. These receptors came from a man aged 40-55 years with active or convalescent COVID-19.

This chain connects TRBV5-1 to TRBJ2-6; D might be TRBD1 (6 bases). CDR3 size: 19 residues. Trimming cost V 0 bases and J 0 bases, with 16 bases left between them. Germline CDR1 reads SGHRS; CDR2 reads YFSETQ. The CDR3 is CASSLGLSGTNSGANVLTF. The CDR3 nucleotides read TGCGCCAGCAGCTTGGGATTAAGTGGGACAAACTCTGGGGCCAACGTCCTGACTTTC.

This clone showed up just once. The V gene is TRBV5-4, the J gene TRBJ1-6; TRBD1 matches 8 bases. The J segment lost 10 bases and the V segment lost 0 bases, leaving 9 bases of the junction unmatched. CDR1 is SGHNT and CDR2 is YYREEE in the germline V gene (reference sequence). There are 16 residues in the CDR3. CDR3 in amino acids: CASSLAGQATRSPLHF. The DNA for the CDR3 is TGTGCCAGCAGCTTGGCGGGACAGGCCACTAGATCACCCCTCCACTTT.

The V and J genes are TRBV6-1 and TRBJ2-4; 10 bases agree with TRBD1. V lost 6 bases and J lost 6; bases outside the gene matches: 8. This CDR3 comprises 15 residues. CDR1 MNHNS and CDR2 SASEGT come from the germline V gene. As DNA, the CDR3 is TGTGCCAGCAGCAAACCGGGACAGGGGTTAAACATTCAGTACTTC. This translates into CASSKPGQGLNIQYF.

CDR3 DNA: TGCGCCAGCAGCCCTGCCGGGACATATAATGAAAAACTGTTTTTT. It yields the protein CASSPAGTYNEKLFF. V gene TRBV5-1 combines with J gene TRBJ1-4, with D perhaps TRBD1 (6 bases). Germline V gives CDR1 SGHRS, CDR2 YFSETQ. CDR3 length: 15 amino acids. V was shortened by 4 bases and J by 4 bases, with 14 bases between the two germline ends.

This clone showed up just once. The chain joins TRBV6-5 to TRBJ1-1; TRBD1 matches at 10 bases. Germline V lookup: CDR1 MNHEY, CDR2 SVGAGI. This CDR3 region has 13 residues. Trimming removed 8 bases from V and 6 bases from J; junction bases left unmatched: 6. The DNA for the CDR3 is TGTGCCAGCGGACAGGGGGTAGAGGCTGAAGCTTTCTTT. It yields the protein CASGQGVEAEAFF.